The 7 T cell receptor beta chains in this list originate from one sample, sequenced in a study of early T cells in non-severe SARS-CoV-2 infection. TCRdb called the 5' RACE reads again in MiXCR, with one record for every CDR3 protein. The sample lists roughly 68,000 distinct CDR3 sequences, less than 5.5% occurring once. Specimen: whole blood. These receptors all come from an adult who was a healthcare worker with PCR-confirmed SARS-CoV-2 infection or an uninfected control (not recorded which).

This chain links TRBV7-2 with TRBJ2-7, with 9 bases fitting TRBD2. V was clipped by 5 bases and J by 0 bases; unmatched bases: 2. Germline V gene data show CDR1 as SGHTA and CDR2 as FQGNSA. The length of the CDR3 is 14 residues. The CDR3: CASSVSGSSYEQYF. Here the CDR3 DNA reads TGTGCCAGCAGCGTTAGCGGGAGCTCCTACGAGCAGTACTTC.

This clonotype has a count of ten or more. The chain joins TRBV12-3 or TRBV12-4 to TRBJ2-1, with TRBD1 matching 8 bases. The CDR3 sequence is 15 residues long. The ends lost 7 bases at V and 1 base at J; junction bases unmatched: 6. The CDR3, as DNA: TGTGCCAGCAAAAACAGGGGGATTTCCTACAATGAGCAGTTCTTC. It codes for CASKNRGISYNEQFF.

This clonotype was seen ten or more times. The V and J genes are TRBV5-8 and TRBJ1-5; 9 nucleotides line up with TRBD1. The CDR3 totals 15 residues. The V gene end was trimmed by 2 bases and the J gene end by 4 bases; junction bases not matched to a gene: 4. Per germline, CDR1 SGHTS and CDR2 YDEGEE. The CDR3 coding sequence is TGTGCCAGCAGCTTTGACAGGGGGAGTAATCAGCCCCAGCATTTT. It codes for CASSFDRGSNQPQHF.

This clonotype was recorded many times. The V gene is TRBV27, the J gene TRBJ1-5; possibly TRBD1 for D (5 bases). Germline V gene lookup returns CDR1 MNHEY and CDR2 SMNVEV (reference sequence). The CDR3 covers 13 residues. Trimming cost V 2 bases and J 9 bases, with 11 bases left between them. CDR3 residues: CASSLHGGGPQHF. CDR3 in DNA: TGTGCCAGCAGTTTACATGGCGGGGGGCCCCAGCATTTT.

The chain combines TRBV7-2 with TRBJ1-2, with 8 bases identical to TRBD1. The trim removed 5 bases at V and 6 bases at J, leaving 20 bases unmatched. CDR3 size: 18 residues. Germline CDR1 and CDR2: SGHTA and FQGNSA. In DNA, the CDR3 is TGTGCCAGCAGCGTTCGTACGGACAGGGCAAGGAGACACAATGGCTACACCTTC. Its translation is CASSVRTDRARRHNGYTF.

The chain couples TRBV20-1 to TRBJ2-3, with 8 bases identical to TRBD2. The CDR3 loop spans 15 amino acids. V trimming: 6 bases; J trimming: 1 base; junction bases outside the gene matches: 9. Germline V gene data show CDR1 as DFQATT and CDR2 as SNEGSKA (reference sequence). In DNA form, the CDR3 reads TGCAGTGCCCTTCCCGGGACTAGGGGCACAGATACGCAGTATTTT. Protein product: CSALPGTRGTDTQYF.

This clonotype was seen more than once but under ten times. The CDR3 DNA follows: TGTGCCAGCAGCAGGACTAGCGGATCCTACGAGCAGTACTTC. Protein product: CASSRTSGSYEQYF. The rearrangement joins TRBV7-2 to TRBJ2-7; 10 nucleotides match TRBD2. Germline V lookup: CDR1 SGHTA, CDR2 FQGNSA. V trimming: 5 bases; J trimming: 1 base; junction bases outside the gene matches: 2. The CDR3 totals 14 residues.